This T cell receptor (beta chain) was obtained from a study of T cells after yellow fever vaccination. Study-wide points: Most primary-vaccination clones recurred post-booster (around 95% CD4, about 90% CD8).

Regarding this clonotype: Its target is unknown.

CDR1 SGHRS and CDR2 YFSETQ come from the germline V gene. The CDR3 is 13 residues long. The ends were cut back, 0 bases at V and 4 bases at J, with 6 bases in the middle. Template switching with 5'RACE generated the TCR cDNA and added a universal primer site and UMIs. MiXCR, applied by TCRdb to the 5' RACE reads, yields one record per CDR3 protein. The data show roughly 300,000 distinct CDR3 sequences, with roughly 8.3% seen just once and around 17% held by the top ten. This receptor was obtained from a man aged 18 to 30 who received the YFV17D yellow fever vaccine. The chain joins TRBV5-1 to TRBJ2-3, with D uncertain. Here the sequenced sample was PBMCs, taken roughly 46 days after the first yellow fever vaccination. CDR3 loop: CASSLEPPDTQYF. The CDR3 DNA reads TGCGCCAGCAGCTTGGAGCCCCCAGATACGCAGTATTTT. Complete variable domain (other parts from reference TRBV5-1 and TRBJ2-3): KAGVTQTPRYLIKTRGQQVTLSCSPISGHRSVSWYQQTPGQGLQFLFEYFSETQRNKGNFPGRFSGRQFSNSRSEMNVSTLELGDSALYLCASSLEPPDTQYFGPGTRLTVL.